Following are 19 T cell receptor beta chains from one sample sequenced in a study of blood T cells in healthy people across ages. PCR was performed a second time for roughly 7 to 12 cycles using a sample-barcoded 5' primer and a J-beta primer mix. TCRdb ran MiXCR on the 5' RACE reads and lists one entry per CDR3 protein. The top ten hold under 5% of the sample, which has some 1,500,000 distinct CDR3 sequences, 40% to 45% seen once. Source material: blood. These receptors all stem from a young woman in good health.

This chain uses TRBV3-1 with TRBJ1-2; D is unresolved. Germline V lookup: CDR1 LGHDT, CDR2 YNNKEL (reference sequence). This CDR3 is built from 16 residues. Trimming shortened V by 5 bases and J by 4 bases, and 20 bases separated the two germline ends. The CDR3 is CASSAENKIISYGYTF. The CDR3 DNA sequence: TGTGCCAGCAGCGCTGAGAACAAAATCATCAGCTATGGCTACACCTTC.

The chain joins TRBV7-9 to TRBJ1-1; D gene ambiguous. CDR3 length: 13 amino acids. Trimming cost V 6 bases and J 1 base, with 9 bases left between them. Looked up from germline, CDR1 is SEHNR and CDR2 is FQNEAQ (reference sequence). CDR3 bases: TGTGCCAGCAGGAAGGTGGAGAACACTGAAGCTTTCTTT. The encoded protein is CASRKVENTEAFF.

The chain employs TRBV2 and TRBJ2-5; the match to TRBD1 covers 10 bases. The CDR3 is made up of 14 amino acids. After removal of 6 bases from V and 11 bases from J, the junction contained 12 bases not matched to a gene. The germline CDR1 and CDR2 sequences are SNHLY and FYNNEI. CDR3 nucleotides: TGTGCCAGCAGACCCTCGACAGGGGGCTTTGAGCAGTACTTC. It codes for CASRPSTGGFEQYF.

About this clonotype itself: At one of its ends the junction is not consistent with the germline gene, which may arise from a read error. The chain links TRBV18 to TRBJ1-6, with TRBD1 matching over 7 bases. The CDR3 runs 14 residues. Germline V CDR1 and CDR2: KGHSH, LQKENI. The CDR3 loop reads CTSSRDRDNSPLHF. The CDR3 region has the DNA TGTACCAGCTCCCGCGACAGGGATAATTCACCCCTCCACTTT.

The CDR3 bases are TGTGCCAGCAGTGGGACAGGGGGACAGAATGAGCAGTACTTC. Amino acid sequence: CASSGTGGQNEQYF. The genes are TRBV6-5 and TRBJ2-7; 11 nucleotides align to TRBD1. This CDR3 spans 14 amino acids. V trimming: 5 bases; J trimming: 7 bases; junction bases outside the gene matches: 7. Germline V gene data show CDR1 as MNHEY and CDR2 as SVGAGI.

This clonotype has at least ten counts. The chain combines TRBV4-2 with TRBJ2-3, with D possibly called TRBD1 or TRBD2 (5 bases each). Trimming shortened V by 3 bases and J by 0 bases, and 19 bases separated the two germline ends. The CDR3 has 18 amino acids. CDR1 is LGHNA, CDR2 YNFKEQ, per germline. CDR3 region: CASSHPQRGTTSTDTQYF. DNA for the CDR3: TGTGCCAGCAGCCACCCACAAAGAGGGACGACTAGCACAGATACGCAGTATTTT.

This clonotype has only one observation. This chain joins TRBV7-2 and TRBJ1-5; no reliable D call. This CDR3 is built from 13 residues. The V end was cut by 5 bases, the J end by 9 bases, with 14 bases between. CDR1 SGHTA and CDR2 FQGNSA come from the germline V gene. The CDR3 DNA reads TGTGCCAGCAGCCCTCCCGAAAAAAGGCCCCAGCATTTT. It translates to CASSPPEKRPQHF.

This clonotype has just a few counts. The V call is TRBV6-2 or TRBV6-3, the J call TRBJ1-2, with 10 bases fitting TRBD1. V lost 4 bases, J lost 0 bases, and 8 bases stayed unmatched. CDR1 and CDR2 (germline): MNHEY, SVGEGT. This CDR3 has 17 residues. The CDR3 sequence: CASSSFPGQGPNYGYTF. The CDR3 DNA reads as TGTGCCAGCAGTTCGTTCCCGGGACAGGGGCCTAACTATGGCTACACCTTC.

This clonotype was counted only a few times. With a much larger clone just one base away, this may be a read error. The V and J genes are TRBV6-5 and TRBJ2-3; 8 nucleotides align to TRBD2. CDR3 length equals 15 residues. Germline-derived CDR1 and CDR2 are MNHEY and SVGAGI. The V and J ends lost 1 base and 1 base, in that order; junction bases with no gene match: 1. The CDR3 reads CASSYLTSGTDTQYF. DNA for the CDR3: TGTGCCAGCAGTTACTTGACTAGCGGCACAGATACGCAGTATTTT.

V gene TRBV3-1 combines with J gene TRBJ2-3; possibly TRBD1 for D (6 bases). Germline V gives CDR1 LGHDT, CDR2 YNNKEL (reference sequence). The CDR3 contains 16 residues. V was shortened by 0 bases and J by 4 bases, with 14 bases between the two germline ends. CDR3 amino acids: CASSQDYPRGADTQYF. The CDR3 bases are TGTGCCAGCAGCCAAGACTACCCCAGGGGTGCAGATACGCAGTATTTT.

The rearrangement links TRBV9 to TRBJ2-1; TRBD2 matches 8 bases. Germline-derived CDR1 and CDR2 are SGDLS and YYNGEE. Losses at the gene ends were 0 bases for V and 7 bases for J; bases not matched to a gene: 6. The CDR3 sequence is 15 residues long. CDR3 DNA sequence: TGTGCCAGCAGCGTAGCGGGACTAGGGGGAAATGAGCAGTTCTTC. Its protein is CASSVAGLGGNEQFF.

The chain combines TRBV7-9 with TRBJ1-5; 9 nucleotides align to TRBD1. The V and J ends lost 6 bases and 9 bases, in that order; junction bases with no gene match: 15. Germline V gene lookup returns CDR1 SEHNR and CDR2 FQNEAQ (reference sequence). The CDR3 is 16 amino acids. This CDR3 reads CASSATGGAKAGPQHF. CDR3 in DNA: TGTGCCAGCAGTGCCACAGGGGGCGCAAAGGCCGGGCCCCAGCATTTT. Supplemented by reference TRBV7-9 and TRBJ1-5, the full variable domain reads DTGVSQNPRHKITKRGQNVTFRCDPISEHNRLYWYRQTLGQGPEFLTYFQNEAQLEKSRLLSDRFSAERPKGSFSTLEIQRTEQGDSAMYLCASSATGGAKAGPQHFGDGTRLSIL.

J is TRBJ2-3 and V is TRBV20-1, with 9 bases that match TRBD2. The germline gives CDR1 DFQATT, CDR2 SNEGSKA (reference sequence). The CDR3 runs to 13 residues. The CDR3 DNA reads TGCACAGGAGCGGGGGGTTTCCCAGATACGCAGTATTTT. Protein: CTGAGGFPDTQYF.

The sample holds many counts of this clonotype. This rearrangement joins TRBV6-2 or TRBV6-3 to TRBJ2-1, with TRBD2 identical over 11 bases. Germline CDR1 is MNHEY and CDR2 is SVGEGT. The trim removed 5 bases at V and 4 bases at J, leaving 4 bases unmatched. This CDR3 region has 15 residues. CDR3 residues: CASSALAGGYNEQFF. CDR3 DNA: TGTGCCAGCAGTGCCCTAGCGGGGGGTTACAATGAGCAGTTCTTC.

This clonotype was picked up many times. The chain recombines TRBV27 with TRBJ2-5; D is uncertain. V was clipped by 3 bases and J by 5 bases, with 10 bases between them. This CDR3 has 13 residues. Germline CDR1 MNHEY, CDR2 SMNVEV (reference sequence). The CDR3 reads CASSFLDGETQYF. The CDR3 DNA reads TGTGCCAGCAGTTTTTTAGATGGGGAGACCCAGTACTTC.

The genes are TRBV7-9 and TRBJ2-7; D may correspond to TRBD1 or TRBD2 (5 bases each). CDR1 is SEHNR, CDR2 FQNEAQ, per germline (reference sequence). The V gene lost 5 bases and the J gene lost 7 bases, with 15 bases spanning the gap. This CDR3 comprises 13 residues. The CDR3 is CASSDGTVTEQYF. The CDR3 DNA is TGTGCCAGCAGCGATGGGACGGTCACTGAGCAGTACTTC.

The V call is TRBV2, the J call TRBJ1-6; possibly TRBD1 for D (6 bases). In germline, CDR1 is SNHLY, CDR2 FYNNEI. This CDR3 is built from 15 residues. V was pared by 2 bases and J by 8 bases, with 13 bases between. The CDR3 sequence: CASSENGGPDSPLHF. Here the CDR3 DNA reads TGTGCCAGCAGTGAAAACGGGGGGCCAGATTCACCCCTCCACTTT.

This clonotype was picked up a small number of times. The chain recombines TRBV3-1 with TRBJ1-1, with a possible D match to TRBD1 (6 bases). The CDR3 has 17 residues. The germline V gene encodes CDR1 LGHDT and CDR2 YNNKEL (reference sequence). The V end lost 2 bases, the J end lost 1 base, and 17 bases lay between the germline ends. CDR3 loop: CASSQRTALSWNTEAFF. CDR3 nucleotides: TGTGCCAGCAGCCAAAGGACAGCCCTTTCTTGGAACACTGAAGCTTTCTTT.

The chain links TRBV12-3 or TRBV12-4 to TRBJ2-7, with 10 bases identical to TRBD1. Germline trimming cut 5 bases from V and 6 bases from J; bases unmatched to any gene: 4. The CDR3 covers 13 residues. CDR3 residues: CASSLDRGGEQYF. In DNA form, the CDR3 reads TGTGCCAGCAGTCTGGACAGGGGGGGCGAGCAGTACTTC.